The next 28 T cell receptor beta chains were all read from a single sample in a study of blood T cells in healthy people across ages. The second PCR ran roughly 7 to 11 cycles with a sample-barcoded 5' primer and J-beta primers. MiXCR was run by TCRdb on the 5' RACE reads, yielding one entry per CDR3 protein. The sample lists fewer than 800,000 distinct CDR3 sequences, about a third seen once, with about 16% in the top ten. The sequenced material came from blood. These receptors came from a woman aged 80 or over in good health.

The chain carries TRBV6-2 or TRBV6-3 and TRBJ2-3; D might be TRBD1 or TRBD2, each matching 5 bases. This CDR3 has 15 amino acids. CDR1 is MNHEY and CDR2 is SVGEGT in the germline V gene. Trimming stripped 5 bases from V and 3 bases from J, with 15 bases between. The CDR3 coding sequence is TGTGCCAGCAGTCTCCCGGGGCGGCGTACAGATACGCAGTATTTT. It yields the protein CASSLPGRRTDTQYF.

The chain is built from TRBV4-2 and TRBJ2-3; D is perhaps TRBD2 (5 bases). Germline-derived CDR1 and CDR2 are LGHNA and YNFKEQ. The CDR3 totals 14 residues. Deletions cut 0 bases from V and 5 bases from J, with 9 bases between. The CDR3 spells CASSQDYGRDTQYF. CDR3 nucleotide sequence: TGTGCCAGCAGCCAAGATTATGGGAGAGATACGCAGTATTTT.

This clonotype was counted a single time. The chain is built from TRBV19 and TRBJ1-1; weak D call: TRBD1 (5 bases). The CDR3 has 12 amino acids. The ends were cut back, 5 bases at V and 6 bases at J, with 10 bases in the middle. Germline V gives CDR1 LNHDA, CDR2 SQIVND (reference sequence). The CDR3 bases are TGTGCCAGTAGTGTGGAGGGACCTGAAGCTTTCTTT. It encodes CASSVEGPEAFF.

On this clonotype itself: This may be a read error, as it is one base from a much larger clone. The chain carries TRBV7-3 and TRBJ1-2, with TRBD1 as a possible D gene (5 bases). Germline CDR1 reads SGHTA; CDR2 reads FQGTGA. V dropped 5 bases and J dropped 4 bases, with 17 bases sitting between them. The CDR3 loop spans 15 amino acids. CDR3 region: CASSLGPEGVYGYTF. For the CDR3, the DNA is TGTGCCAGCAGCCTGGGGCCTGAGGGCGTCTATGGCTACACCTTC.

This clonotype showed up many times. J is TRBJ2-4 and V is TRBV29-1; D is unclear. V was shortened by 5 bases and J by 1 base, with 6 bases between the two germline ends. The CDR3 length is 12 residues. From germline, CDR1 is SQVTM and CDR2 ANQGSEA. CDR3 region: CSVRVAKNIQYF. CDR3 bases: TGCAGCGTTAGAGTTGCCAAAAACATTCAGTACTTC. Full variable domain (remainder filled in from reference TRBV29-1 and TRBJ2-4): SAVISQKPSRDICQRGTSLTIQCQVDSQVTMMFWYRQQPGQSLTLIATANQGSEATYESGFVIDKFPISRPNLTFSTLTVSNMSPEDSSIYLCSVRVAKNIQYFGAGTRLSVL.

In DNA, the CDR3 is TGTGCCAGCAGCCTGGGACTAGCGGGGGGGCAAAGCACCGGGGAGCTGTTTTTT. This codes for CASSLGLAGGQSTGELFF. J is TRBJ2-2 and V is TRBV4-2; 16 nucleotides match TRBD2. Germline values: CDR1 LGHNA, CDR2 YNFKEQ. This CDR3 is built from 18 residues. Trimming cost V 4 bases and J 4 bases; bases outside gene matches: 6.

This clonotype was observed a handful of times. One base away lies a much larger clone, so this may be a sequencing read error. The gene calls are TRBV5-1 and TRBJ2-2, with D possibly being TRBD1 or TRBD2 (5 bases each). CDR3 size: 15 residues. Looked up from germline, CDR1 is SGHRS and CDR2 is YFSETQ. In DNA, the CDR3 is TGCGCCAGCAGCTTGAAGGGGTCCCCCGCCGGGGAGCGGTTTTTT. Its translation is CASSLKGSPAGERFF.

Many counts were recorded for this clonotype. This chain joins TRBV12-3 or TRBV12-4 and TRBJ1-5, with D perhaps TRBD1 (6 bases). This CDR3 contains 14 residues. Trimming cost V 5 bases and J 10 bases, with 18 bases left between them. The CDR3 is CASSLRGLGGPQHF. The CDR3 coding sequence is TGTGCCAGCAGTCTCAGGGGTCTGGGGGGTCCCCAGCATTTT.

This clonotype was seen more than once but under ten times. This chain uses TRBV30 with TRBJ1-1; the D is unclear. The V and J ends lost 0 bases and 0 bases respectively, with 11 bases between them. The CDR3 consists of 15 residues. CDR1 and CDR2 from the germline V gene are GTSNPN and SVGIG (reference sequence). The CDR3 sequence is CAWSVMGAMNTEAFF. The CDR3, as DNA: TGTGCCTGGAGTGTAATGGGAGCCATGAACACTGAAGCTTTCTTT.

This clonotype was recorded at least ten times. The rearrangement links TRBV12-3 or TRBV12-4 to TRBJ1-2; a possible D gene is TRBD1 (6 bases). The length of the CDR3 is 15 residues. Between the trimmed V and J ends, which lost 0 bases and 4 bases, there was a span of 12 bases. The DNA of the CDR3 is TGTGCCAGCAGTTTAGCGCGGGGGGGCAGCTATGGCTACACCTTC. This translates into CASSLARGGSYGYTF.

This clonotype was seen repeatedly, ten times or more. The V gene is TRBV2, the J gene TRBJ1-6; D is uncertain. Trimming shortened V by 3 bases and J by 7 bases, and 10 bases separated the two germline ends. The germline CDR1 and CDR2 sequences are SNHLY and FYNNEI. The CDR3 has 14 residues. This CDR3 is CASSENRANSPLHF. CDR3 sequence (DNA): TGTGCCAGCAGTGAGAATAGGGCGAATTCACCCCTCCACTTT.

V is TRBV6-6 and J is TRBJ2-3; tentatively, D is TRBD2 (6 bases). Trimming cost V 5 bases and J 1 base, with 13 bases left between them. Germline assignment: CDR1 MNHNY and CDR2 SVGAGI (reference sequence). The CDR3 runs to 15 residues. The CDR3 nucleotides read TGTGCCAGCAGTGCCTCGGGGGTACGCACAGATACGCAGTATTTT. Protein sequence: CASSASGVRTDTQYF.

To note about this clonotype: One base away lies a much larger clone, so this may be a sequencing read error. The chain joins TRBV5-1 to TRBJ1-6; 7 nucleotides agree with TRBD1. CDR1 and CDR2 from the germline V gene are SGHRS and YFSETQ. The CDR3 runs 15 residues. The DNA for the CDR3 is TGCGCCAGCAGCTTGGGGACAGGATTAAATTCATCCCTCCACTTT. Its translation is CASSLGTGLNSSLHF.

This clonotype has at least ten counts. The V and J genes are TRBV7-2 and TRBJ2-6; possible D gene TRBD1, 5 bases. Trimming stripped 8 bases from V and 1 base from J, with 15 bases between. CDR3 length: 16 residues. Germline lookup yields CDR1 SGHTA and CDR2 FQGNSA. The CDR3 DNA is TGTGCCAGCCATGGGCAGGGTGTTTCTGGGGCCAACGTCCTGACTTTC. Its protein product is CASHGQGVSGANVLTF.

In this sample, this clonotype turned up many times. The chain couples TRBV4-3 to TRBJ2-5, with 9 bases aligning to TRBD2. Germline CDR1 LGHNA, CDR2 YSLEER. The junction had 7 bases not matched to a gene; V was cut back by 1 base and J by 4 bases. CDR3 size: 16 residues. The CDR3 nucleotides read TGCGCCAGCAGCCAAGGGGGCGGGGGGGCGATAGAGACCCAGTACTTC. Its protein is CASSQGGGGAIETQYF.

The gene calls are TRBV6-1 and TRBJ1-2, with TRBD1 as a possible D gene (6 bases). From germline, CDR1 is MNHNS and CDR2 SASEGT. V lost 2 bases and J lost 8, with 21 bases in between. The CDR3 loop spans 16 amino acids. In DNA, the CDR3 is TGTGCCAGCAGTGAAAGCAATGGACAGCCGTATCGGGGCTACACCTTC. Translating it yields CASSESNGQPYRGYTF.

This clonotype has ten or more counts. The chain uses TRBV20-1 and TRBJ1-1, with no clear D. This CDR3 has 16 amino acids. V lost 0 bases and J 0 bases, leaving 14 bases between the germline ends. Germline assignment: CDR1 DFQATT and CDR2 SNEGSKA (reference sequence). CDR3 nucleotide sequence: TGCAGTGCTAGAGATCCCCAGAGACGGCTGAACACTGAAGCTTTCTTT. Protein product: CSARDPQRRLNTEAFF.

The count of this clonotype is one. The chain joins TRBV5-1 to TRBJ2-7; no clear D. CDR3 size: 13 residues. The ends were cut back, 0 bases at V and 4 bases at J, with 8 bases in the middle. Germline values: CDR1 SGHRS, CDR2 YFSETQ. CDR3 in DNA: TGCGCCAGCAGCTTGGCCCGGCCTTACGAGCAGTACTTC. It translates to CASSLARPYEQYF.

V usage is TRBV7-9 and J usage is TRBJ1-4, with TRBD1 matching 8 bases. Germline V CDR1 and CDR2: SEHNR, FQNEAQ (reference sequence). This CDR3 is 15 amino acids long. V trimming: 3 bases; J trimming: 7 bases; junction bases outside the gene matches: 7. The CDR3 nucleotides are TGTGCCAGCAGCTTTACAGGGGGAAGGGGTGAAAAACTGTTTTTT. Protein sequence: CASSFTGGRGEKLFF.

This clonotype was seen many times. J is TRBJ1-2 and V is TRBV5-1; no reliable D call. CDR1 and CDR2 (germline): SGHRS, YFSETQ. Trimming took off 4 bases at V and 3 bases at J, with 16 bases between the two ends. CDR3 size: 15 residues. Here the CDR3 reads CASSVPRGSDYGYTF. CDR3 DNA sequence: TGCGCCAGCAGCGTTCCTCGGGGTTCGGACTATGGCTACACCTTC.

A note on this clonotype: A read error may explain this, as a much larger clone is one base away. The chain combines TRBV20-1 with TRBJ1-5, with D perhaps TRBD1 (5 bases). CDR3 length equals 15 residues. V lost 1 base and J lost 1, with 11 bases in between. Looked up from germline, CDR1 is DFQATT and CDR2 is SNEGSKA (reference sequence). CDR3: CSARGRGMSNQPQHF. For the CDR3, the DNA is TGCAGTGCTAGAGGTAGGGGCATGAGCAATCAGCCCCAGCATTTT.

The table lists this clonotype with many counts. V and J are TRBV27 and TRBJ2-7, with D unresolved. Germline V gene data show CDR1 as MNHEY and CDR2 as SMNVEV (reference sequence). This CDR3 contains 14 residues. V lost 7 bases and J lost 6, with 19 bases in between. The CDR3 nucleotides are TGTGCCAGCACCCCTTTGCAAGGCAGTATCGAGCAGTACTTC. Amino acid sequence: CASTPLQGSIEQYF.

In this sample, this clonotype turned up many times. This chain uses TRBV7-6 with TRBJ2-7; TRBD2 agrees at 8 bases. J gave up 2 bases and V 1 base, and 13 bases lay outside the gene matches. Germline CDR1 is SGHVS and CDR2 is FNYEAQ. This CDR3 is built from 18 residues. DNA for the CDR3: TGTGCCAGCAGCTTAGGTCCGGGGGGCGGGGGGCAAACCTACGAGCAGTACTTC. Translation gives CASSLGPGGGGQTYEQYF.

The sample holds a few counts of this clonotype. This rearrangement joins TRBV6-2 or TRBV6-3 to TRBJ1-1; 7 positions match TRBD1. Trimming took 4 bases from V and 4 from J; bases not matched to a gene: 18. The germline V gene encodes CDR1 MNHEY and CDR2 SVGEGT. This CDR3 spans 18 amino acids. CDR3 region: CASSSHPVKTGHFTEAFF. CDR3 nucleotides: TGTGCCAGCAGTTCCCACCCTGTTAAGACAGGGCATTTCACTGAAGCTTTCTTT.

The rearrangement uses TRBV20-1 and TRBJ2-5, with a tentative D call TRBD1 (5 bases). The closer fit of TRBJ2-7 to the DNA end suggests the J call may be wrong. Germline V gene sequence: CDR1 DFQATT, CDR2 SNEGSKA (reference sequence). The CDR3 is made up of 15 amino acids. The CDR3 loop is CSARDVSRVGYEQYF. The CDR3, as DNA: TGCAGTGCTAGAGATGTGTCCAGGGTTGGGTACGAGCAGTACTTC.

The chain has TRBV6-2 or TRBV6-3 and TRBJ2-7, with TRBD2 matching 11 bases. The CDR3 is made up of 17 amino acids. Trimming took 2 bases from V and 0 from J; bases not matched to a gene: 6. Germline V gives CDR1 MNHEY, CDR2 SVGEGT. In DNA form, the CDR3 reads TGTGCCAGCAGTTACCCGGGACTAGCGGACAGCTCCTACGAGCAGTACTTC. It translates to CASSYPGLADSSYEQYF.

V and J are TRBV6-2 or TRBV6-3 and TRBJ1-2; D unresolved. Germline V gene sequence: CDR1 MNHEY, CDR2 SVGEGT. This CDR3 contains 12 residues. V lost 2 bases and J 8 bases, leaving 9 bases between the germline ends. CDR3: CASSYPQNGYTF. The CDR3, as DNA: TGTGCCAGCAGTTACCCGCAGAACGGCTACACCTTC.

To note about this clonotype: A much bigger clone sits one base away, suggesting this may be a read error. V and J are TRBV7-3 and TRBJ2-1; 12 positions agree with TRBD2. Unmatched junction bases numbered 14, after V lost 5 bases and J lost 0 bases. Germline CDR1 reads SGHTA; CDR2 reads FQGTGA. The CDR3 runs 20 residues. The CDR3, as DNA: TGTGCCAGCAGCCTCCAAGGACTAGCGGGGACCCTGAACTCCTACAATGAGCAGTTCTTC. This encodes CASSLQGLAGTLNSYNEQFF.